This T cell receptor (beta chain) was documented in a study of cytomegalovirus exposure and HLA in healthy donors. The CDR3 spans 13 residues. Trimming took 5 bases from V and 4 from J, leaving 11 bases between them. The germline V gene has CDR1 SGHDN and CDR2 FVKESK. PCR involved 60 Vbeta and 13 Jbeta primers. The protocol was immunoSEQ multiplex PCR, while the TCRdb copy is restricted to in-frame clones and leaves out a portion. Reported are about 150,000 clones; the ten largest clones contain approximately 1.5%. This TCR came from a woman aged 45-65 years in good health and CMV-seronegative. V gene TRBV14 combines with J gene TRBJ1-1; tentative D call: TRBD1 (6 bases). The material sequenced was PBMCs. In nucleotides, the CDR3 is TGTGCCAGCAGCTTCCCAGGGGCCACTGAAGCTTTCTTT. Protein sequence: CASSFPGATEAFF.